The next 32 T cell receptor beta chains were all read from a single sample in a study of T-cell reconstitution after alpha-beta-depleted transplantation in children. As it was prepared, the TCRbeta library received unique molecular identifiers. TCRdb re-called the PCR reads with MiXCR, one entry per CDR3 protein. Among some 500,000 distinct CDR3 sequences listed, 18% were seen once. Source: PBMCs from the stem cell graft donor, taken from the stem cell graft. These receptors were taken from a human donor who donated a stem cell graft to a child with acute lymphoblastic leukemia.

This chain uses TRBV7-8 with TRBJ1-1, with D unclear. The germline V gene encodes CDR1 SGHVS and CDR2 FQNEAQ. The CDR3 consists of 14 residues. Trimming removed 0 bases from V and 8 bases from J, with 13 bases in between. The CDR3 loop is CASSLASPGEEAFF. The DNA of the CDR3 is TGTGCCAGCAGCTTAGCTTCGCCCGGAGAGGAAGCTTTCTTT. Drawing the rest from reference TRBV7-8 and TRBJ1-1, the complete variable domain is GAGVSQSPRYKVAKRGQDVALRCDPISGHVSLFWYQQALGQGPEFLTYFQNEAQLDKSGLPSDRFFAERPEGSVSTLKIQRTQQEDSAVYLCASSLASPGEEAFFGQGTRLTVV.

This clonotype has only a few counts. V usage is TRBV2 and J usage is TRBJ1-2, with a tentative D call TRBD1 (5 bases). V was clipped by 3 bases and J by 8 bases, with 7 bases between them. Germline assignment: CDR1 SNHLY and CDR2 FYNNEI. The CDR3 covers 11 residues. Here the CDR3 reads CASSDGGGYTF. CDR3 DNA: TGTGCCAGCAGTGACGGGGGAGGCTACACCTTC. The full variable domain, its missing parts supplied by reference TRBV2 and TRBJ1-2, is EPEVTQTPSHQVTQMGQEVILRCVPISNHLYFYWYRQILGQKVEFLVSFYNNEISEKSEIFDDQFSVERPDGSNFTLKIRSTKLEDSAMYFCASSDGGGYTFGSGTRLTVV.

This clonotype was recorded a few times. The chain links TRBV10-2 to TRBJ1-5; tentative D call: TRBD1 (5 bases). The CDR3 is 15 residues long. The germline V gene encodes CDR1 WSHSY and CDR2 SAAADI. V was cut by 6 bases and J by 0 bases, with 12 bases left in between. Here the CDR3 reads CASRPQGNSNQPQHF. The CDR3 region has the DNA TGCGCCAGCAGGCCTCAGGGTAATAGCAATCAGCCCCAGCATTTT.

This clonotype was found a few times. The chain links TRBV3-1 to TRBJ2-1; 11 bases map to TRBD2. Germline V gene sequence: CDR1 LGHDT, CDR2 YNNKEL (reference sequence). V was pared by 1 base and J by 3 bases, with 11 bases of the junction left unmatched. The CDR3 runs 19 residues. The CDR3 bases are TGTGCCAGCAGCCAAGGGGATAGCGGGAGGGCCTCTATCTACAATGAGCAGTTCTTC. It codes for CASSQGDSGRASIYNEQFF.

This chain's CDR3 is CSAVFGGQFF. DNA for the CDR3: TGCAGCGCCGTCTTCGGGGGGCAGTTCTTC. The chain joins TRBV29-1 to TRBJ2-1, with D perhaps TRBD2 (6 bases). Trimming removed 7 bases at V and 12 bases at J, with 13 bases between. Germline values: CDR1 SQVTM, CDR2 ANQGSEA. The CDR3 has 10 amino acids.

V gene TRBV6-5 combines with J gene TRBJ2-5, with 7 bases fitting TRBD1. This CDR3 has 12 residues. The germline CDR1 and CDR2 sequences are MNHEY and SVGAGI. V dropped 7 bases and J dropped 2; count of bases not matched to a gene: 1. The CDR3 nucleotides are TGTGCCAGCACGGACAGGCAAGAGACCCAGTACTTC. It translates to CASTDRQETQYF.

The rearrangement uses TRBV20-1 and TRBJ2-3; no clear D. V was trimmed by 0 bases and J by 6 bases, leaving 7 bases between them. Germline loops: CDR1 DFQATT, CDR2 SNEGSKA (reference sequence). The CDR3 runs to 12 residues. The CDR3 is CSARDQVDTQYF. The CDR3 coding sequence is TGCAGTGCTAGAGACCAGGTTGATACGCAGTATTTT.

This clonotype was detected a few times. This chain connects TRBV2 to TRBJ2-7; 9 bases are shared with TRBD1. CDR3 length: 15 residues. Per germline, CDR1 SNHLY and CDR2 FYNNEI. After removal of 2 bases from V and 6 bases from J, the junction contained 8 bases not matched to a gene. The CDR3 region is CASSEPGQGDSEQYF. DNA of the CDR3: TGTGCCAGCAGTGAACCGGGACAGGGAGATTCCGAGCAGTACTTC. The entire variable domain, with the rest obtained from reference TRBV2 and TRBJ2-7, is as follows: EPEVTQTPSHQVTQMGQEVILRCVPISNHLYFYWYRQILGQKVEFLVSFYNNEISEKSEIFDDQFSVERPDGSNFTLKIRSTKLEDSAMYFCASSEPGQGDSEQYFGPGTRLTVT.

This clonotype was detected only a few times. V is TRBV3-1 and J is TRBJ2-1; TRBD2 might be the D (5 bases). V was shortened by 0 bases and J by 9 bases, with 12 bases between the two germline ends. CDR1 LGHDT and CDR2 YNNKEL come from the germline V gene (reference sequence). The CDR3 extends over 14 amino acids. The CDR3 coding sequence is TGTGCCAGCAGCCAAGATCGGCCTAGCCTTGAGCAGTTCTTC. It codes for CASSQDRPSLEQFF.

In this sample, this clonotype turned up a few times. In DNA, the CDR3 is TGTGCCAGCAGTGCCCGGACAGGAATGAACACTGAAGCTTTCTTT. This translates into CASSARTGMNTEAFF. This chain connects TRBV2 to TRBJ1-1, with 7 nucleotides matching TRBD1. The V and J ends lost 4 bases and 0 bases, in that order; junction bases with no gene match: 5. The CDR3 is 15 residues long. In germline, CDR1 is SNHLY, CDR2 FYNNEI.

As DNA, the CDR3 is TGTGCCAGCAGCGACAGAGCTTTTTACGAGCAGTACTTC. Protein sequence: CASSDRAFYEQYF. V and J are TRBV7-9 and TRBJ2-7; perhaps TRBD1 as D (5 bases). With 5 bases removed from V and 4 bases from J, the gap between germline ends came to 12 bases. Germline-derived CDR1 and CDR2 are SEHNR and FQNEAQ (reference sequence). This CDR3 is 13 amino acids long.

This clonotype was observed a few times. The chain recombines TRBV29-1 with TRBJ2-4; the match to TRBD2 covers 10 bases. Germline V gene sequence: CDR1 SQVTM, CDR2 ANQGSEA. V shed 6 bases, J shed 1 base, and the junction held 12 bases outside the gene matches. The CDR3 runs 17 residues. CDR3: CSVAGASGSGAKNIQYF. CDR3 DNA: TGCAGCGTGGCGGGGGCTAGCGGGAGTGGGGCCAAAAACATTCAGTACTTC.

This clonotype was counted a few times. The chain has TRBV3-1 and TRBJ1-1, with D perhaps TRBD1 (5 bases). The CDR3 sequence is 16 residues long. In germline, CDR1 is LGHDT, CDR2 YNNKEL (reference sequence). V was pared by 1 base and J by 1 base, with 13 bases between. The DNA of the CDR3 is TGTGCCAGCAGCCAAGTTAGTGAGGGGCCGAACACTGAAGCTTTCTTT. Its protein product is CASSQVSEGPNTEAFF.

This clonotype was picked up a small number of times. V gene TRBV5-1 combines with J gene TRBJ2-2; D is undetermined. From germline, CDR1 is SGHRS and CDR2 YFSETQ. This CDR3 has 16 amino acids. V was clipped by 2 bases and J by 4 bases, with 15 bases between them. The DNA for the CDR3 is TGCGCCAGCAGCTTCGTCCCAGAAAAGGCCACCGGGGAGCTGTTTTTT. It specifies CASSFVPEKATGELFF.

The sample holds many counts of this clonotype. The chain has TRBV6-5 and TRBJ2-1; 8 positions match TRBD1. The trim removed 0 bases at V and 5 bases at J, leaving 9 bases unmatched. This CDR3 is built from 17 residues. Germline lookup yields CDR1 MNHEY and CDR2 SVGAGI. The CDR3 nucleotides are TGTGCCAGCAGTTACTCGAAAGGGACAGGCGCTAACAATGAGCAGTTCTTC. This gives the protein CASSYSKGTGANNEQFF.

The chain combines TRBV18 with TRBJ2-7; a weak D match, TRBD1 (5 bases). V shed 3 bases and J shed 1 base, with 10 bases lying between them. The CDR3 has 14 residues. From germline, CDR1 is KGHSH and CDR2 LQKENI. Written as DNA, the CDR3 is TGTGCCAGCTCACCGTTCAGGGATTCCTACGAGCAGTACTTC. Encoded protein: CASSPFRDSYEQYF.

This clonotype showed up just a few times. This rearrangement joins TRBV12-3 or TRBV12-4 to TRBJ1-1; D is possibly TRBD1 (5 bases). The CDR3 loop spans 14 amino acids. V was trimmed by 7 bases and J by 5 bases, leaving 17 bases between them. CDR3 in DNA: TGTGCCAGCACGACCGCCAGGAGGGGAACTGAAGCTTTCTTT. This codes for CASTTARRGTEAFF.

The chain uses TRBV18 and TRBJ2-7; D call uncertain. V lost 1 base and J 7 bases, leaving 8 bases between the germline ends. Germline CDR1 is KGHSH and CDR2 is LQKENI. The CDR3 loop spans 12 amino acids. CDR3 sequence reads: CASSPQVREQYF. The CDR3 nucleotides read TGTGCCAGCTCACCACAGGTTCGGGAGCAGTACTTC.

This clonotype was recorded a few times. The rearrangement links TRBV6-5 to TRBJ2-2; tentatively, D is TRBD2 (5 bases). This CDR3 is built from 17 residues. From germline, CDR1 is MNHEY and CDR2 SVGAGI. Trimming took off 0 bases at V and 4 bases at J, with 15 bases between the two ends. The CDR3 coding sequence is TGTGCCAGCAGTTACTCGACGCTAGCAGCACTCACCGGGGAGCTGTTTTTT. This gives the protein CASSYSTLAALTGELFF.

The chain recombines TRBV6-2 or TRBV6-3 with TRBJ2-7; D might be TRBD1 or TRBD2, each matching 6 bases. CDR3 length: 15 amino acids. Between the trimmed V and J ends, which lost 6 bases and 0 bases, there was a span of 15 bases. The germline CDR1 and CDR2 sequences are MNHEY and SVGEGT. Here the CDR3 DNA reads TGTGCCAGCAGCAGAGGGGGAGGCCGCTCCTACGAGCAGTACTTC. Amino acids: CASSRGGGRSYEQYF.

This chain joins TRBV29-1 and TRBJ2-7; 12 bases match TRBD2. The CDR3 runs to 16 residues. Losses at the gene ends were 4 bases for V and 1 base for J; bases not matched to a gene: 8. Germline lookup yields CDR1 SQVTM and CDR2 ANQGSEA. In DNA form, the CDR3 reads TGCAGCGTTGGGCTAGCGGGAGGGCCAGGTTCCTACGAGCAGTACTTC. Protein product: CSVGLAGGPGSYEQYF.

This clonotype has only a few counts. The chain carries TRBV7-8 and TRBJ2-7, with D hard to call. V lost 5 bases and J 5 bases, leaving 22 bases between the germline ends. In germline, CDR1 is SGHVS, CDR2 FQNEAQ. The CDR3 is 16 amino acids. The CDR3 is CASSPNSARLRHEQYF. The DNA of the CDR3 is TGTGCCAGCAGCCCGAACAGTGCGCGACTGAGACACGAGCAGTACTTC.

The V call is TRBV7-9, the J call TRBJ2-7; a weak D match, TRBD2 (6 bases). The CDR3 sequence is 15 residues long. The germline gives CDR1 SEHNR, CDR2 FQNEAQ (reference sequence). The ends were cut back, 6 bases at V and 2 bases at J, with 17 bases in the middle. The CDR3 here is CASRPAQASAYEQYF. CDR3 sequence (DNA): TGTGCCAGCAGACCGGCCCAAGCTAGCGCCTACGAGCAGTACTTC. The entire variable domain, with the rest obtained from reference TRBV7-9 and TRBJ2-7, is as follows: DTGVSQNPRHKITKRGQNVTFRCDPISEHNRLYWYRQTLGQGPEFLTYFQNEAQLEKSRLLSDRFSAERPKGSFSTLEIQRTEQGDSAMYLCASRPAQASAYEQYFGPGTRLTVT.

There are a few counts of this clonotype. The V call is TRBV5-1, the J call TRBJ2-2; 8 nucleotides line up with TRBD2. CDR3 length: 16 amino acids. CDR1 is SGHRS and CDR2 is YFSETQ in the germline V gene. The V segment lost 4 bases and the J segment 2 bases; nucleotides outside the gene matches: 7. The CDR3 DNA sequence: TGCGCCAGCAGCCACGGGGCGGGAGGAAACACCGGGGAGCTGTTTTTT. Translated: CASSHGAGGNTGELFF.

The chain carries TRBV3-1 and TRBJ2-3; D may match TRBD1 or TRBD2 (5 bases each). CDR1 and CDR2 (germline): LGHDT, YNNKEL (reference sequence). Between the trimmed V and J ends, which lost 0 bases and 0 bases, there was a span of 10 bases. This CDR3 is 16 amino acids long. Here the CDR3 reads CASSQEGVPSTDTQYF. The CDR3 coding sequence is TGTGCCAGCAGCCAAGAGGGGGTCCCCAGCACAGATACGCAGTATTTT.

The sample holds a few counts of this clonotype. The V gene is TRBV12-3 or TRBV12-4, the J gene TRBJ2-2; 10 nucleotides align to TRBD2. This CDR3 is built from 20 residues. With 0 bases clipped from V and 6 bases from J, the junction kept 16 bases outside the gene matches. CDR3 in DNA: TGTGCCAGCAGTTTAGCCGGACTAGCGGCGAAAGGGGTTCGGCCCGGGGAGCTGTTTTTT. The encoded protein is CASSLAGLAAKGVRPGELFF.

The table lists this clonotype with a few counts. The J gene is TRBJ2-1, the V gene TRBV12-5; 7 bases match TRBD2. CDR3 length: 16 amino acids. J gave up 3 bases and V 6 bases, and 11 bases lay outside the gene matches. Germline values: CDR1 LGHNT, CDR2 FRNRAP. CDR3 in amino acids: CASGRLISGYYNEQFF. As DNA, the CDR3 is TGTGCTAGTGGCCGGTTGATTAGCGGGTACTACAATGAGCAGTTCTTC.

This clonotype was seen more than once but under ten times. Germline and junction disagree at one end, which may indicate a read error. This chain links TRBV15 with TRBJ2-1; 9 bases align to TRBD2. CDR1 LNHNV and CDR2 YYDKDF come from the germline V gene (reference sequence). There are 16 residues in the CDR3. In nucleotides, the CDR3 is TGTGCCACCAGGAGAGGTCGGGGTAGCGGGAGCAATGAGCAGTTCTTC. It translates to CATRRGRGSGSNEQFF.

The chain joins TRBV19 to TRBJ2-1; D is unresolved. Germline V lookup: CDR1 LNHDA, CDR2 SQIVND (reference sequence). The CDR3 spans 12 residues. The V gene lost 9 bases and the J gene lost 6 bases, with 12 bases spanning the gap. CDR3 sequence: CASRNSLNEQFF. CDR3 nucleotide sequence: TGTGCCAGCCGGAACAGCCTCAATGAGCAGTTCTTC.

The J gene is TRBJ1-1, the V gene TRBV27; TRBD1 aligns across 7 bases. V lost 5 bases and J lost 3; bases outside the gene matches: 9. CDR1 is MNHEY and CDR2 is SMNVEV in the germline V gene (reference sequence). The CDR3 consists of 15 residues. DNA of the CDR3: TGTGCCAGCAGTATTGGAGGGGGCGCGCACACTGAAGCTTTCTTT. Protein: CASSIGGGAHTEAFF.

This clonotype was recorded a few times. The chain couples TRBV6-5 to TRBJ1-5, with 7 bases fitting TRBD1. V dropped 6 bases and J dropped 5; count of bases not matched to a gene: 10. CDR3 length: 15 residues. The germline V gene encodes CDR1 MNHEY and CDR2 SVGAGI. CDR3 in DNA: TGTGCCAGCAGATTAACAGGGGCCACCTATCAGCCCCAGCATTTT. This sequence encodes CASRLTGATYQPQHF.

This rearrangement joins TRBV5-1 to TRBJ2-1; D is undetermined. The CDR3 is 12 residues long. Trimming stripped 3 bases from V and 5 bases from J, with 6 bases between. CDR1 and CDR2 from the germline V gene are SGHRS and YFSETQ. The CDR3 sequence: CASSSLHNEQFF. The DNA for the CDR3 is TGCGCCAGCAGCTCCCTGCACAATGAGCAGTTCTTC.